The clone carrying this T cell receptor (beta chain) was observed once. What it binds is unknown. This sample is drawn from a study of Ad26.COV2.S vaccination and SARS-CoV-2 variants. Findings and limits, study-wide: Once vaccination had occurred, spike-specific CD8+ and CD4+ T cell responses reportedly showed substantial breadth. Placebo recipients and vaccine recipients were similar in non-spike TCR breadth. TCR breadth and depth estimates may have understated total T cell responses.

The assay was immunoSEQ multiplex PCR, and TCRdb's table has in-frame clones only and misses some. The data show approximately 90,000 clones, 82% seen once. This CDR3 comprises 13 residues. Trimming took off 8 bases at V and 0 bases at J, with 8 bases between the two ends. Germline V gene sequence: CDR1 MNHEY, CDR2 SVGAGI. This TCR was recovered from a human donor who had recovered from COVID-19. V usage is TRBV6-5 and J usage is TRBJ1-3; D gene ambiguous. The input for sequencing was peripheral blood, taken after recovery from COVID-19. CDR3 loop: CASVTDSGNTIYF. In DNA, the CDR3 is TGTGCCAGCGTCACAGACTCTGGAAACACCATATATTTT.